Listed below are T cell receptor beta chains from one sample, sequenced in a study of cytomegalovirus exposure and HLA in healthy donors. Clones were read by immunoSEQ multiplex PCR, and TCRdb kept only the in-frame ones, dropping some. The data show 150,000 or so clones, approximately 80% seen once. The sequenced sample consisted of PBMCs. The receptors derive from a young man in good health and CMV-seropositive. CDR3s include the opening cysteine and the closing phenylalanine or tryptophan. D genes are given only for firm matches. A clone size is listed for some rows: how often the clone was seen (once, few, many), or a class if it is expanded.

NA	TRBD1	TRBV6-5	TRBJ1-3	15	CASRPSTGAGNTIYF	TGTGCCAGCAGACCTTCCACAGGGGCTGGAAACACCATATATTTT
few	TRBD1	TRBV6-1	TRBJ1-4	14	CASSDGTGNEKLFF	TGTGCCAGCAGTGATGGGACAGGGAATGAAAAACTGTTTTTT
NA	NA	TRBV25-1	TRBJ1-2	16	CASSDGREGANYGYTF	TGTGCCAGCAGTGACGGCCGGGAGGGTGCTAACTATGGCTACACCTTC
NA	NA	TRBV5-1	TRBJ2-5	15	CASSLGGPYQETQYF	TGCGCCAGCAGCTTGGGGGGCCCGTACCAAGAGACCCAGTACTTC
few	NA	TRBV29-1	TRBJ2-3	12	CSVEGTQDTQYF	TGCAGCGTTGAGGGCACGCAAGATACGCAGTATTTT
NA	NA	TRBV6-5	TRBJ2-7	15	CASSSSRGRSYEQYF	TGTGCCAGCAGTTCAAGCAGGGGACGCTCCTACGAGCAGTACTTC
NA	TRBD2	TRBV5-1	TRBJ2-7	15	CASSITSGRTYEQYF	TGCGCCAGCAGCATCACTAGCGGGAGAACCTACGAGCAGTACTTC
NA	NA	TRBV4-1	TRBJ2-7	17	CASSRLSPGTSFDEQYF	TGCGCCAGCAGCCGCCTCTCCCCCGGGACTTCTTTCGACGAGCAGTACTTC
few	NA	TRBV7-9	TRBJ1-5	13	CATRGGSNQPQHF	TGTGCCACCCGAGGGGGTAGCAATCAGCCCCAGCATTTT
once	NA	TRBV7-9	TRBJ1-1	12	CSSSLETTEAFF	TGTTCCAGCAGCTTGGAGACCACTGAAGCTTTCTTT
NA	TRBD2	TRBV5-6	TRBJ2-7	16	CASSTETTSDPYEQYF	TGTGCCAGCAGCACCGAGACGACTAGCGATCCCTACGAGCAGTACTTC
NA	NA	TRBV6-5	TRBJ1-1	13	CASSYSAGVEAFF	TGTGCCAGCAGTTACAGCGCAGGGGTTGAAGCTTTCTTT
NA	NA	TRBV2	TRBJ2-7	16	CASNTKRGRPGDEQYF	TGTGCCAGCAACACTAAGCGGGGCCGCCCAGGGGACGAGCAGTACTTC
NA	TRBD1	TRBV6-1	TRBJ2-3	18	CASSEAVRGTGNRDTQYF	TGTGCCAGCAGTGAAGCAGTAAGAGGGACAGGGAATCGAGATACGCAGTATTTT
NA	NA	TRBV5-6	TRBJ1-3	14	CASSFGQAGNTIYF	TGTGCCAGCAGCTTTGGGCAGGCTGGAAACACCATATATTTT
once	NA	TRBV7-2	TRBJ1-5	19	CASSLDPLLGRKKDQPQHF	TGTGCCAGCAGCTTAGACCCGCTTTTAGGGAGAAAAAAGGATCAGCCCCAGCATTTT
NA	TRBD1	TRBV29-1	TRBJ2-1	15	CSVNADRGPYNEQFF	TGCAGCGTCAACGCGGACAGGGGGCCATACAATGAGCAGTTCTTC
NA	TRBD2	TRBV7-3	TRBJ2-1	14	CASGPASGSDEQFF	TGTGCCAGCGGCCCGGCTAGCGGGAGCGATGAGCAGTTCTTC
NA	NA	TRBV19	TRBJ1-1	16	CASTTKTGIMNTEAFF	TGTGCCAGTACCACTAAGACCGGGATCATGAACACTGAAGCTTTCTTT
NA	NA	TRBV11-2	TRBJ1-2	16	CASTILGTTANYGYTF	TGTGCCAGCACAATCCTAGGCACCACTGCTAACTATGGCTACACCTTC
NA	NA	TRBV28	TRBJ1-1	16	CASSLSDRPGNTEAFF	TGTGCCAGCAGTCTCTCCGACAGGCCGGGGAACACTGAAGCTTTCTTT
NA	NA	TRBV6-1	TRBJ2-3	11	CASYVTDTQYF	TGTGCCAGCTATGTCACAGATACGCAGTATTTT
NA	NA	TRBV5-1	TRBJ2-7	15	CASSLAAGGENEQYF	TGCGCCAGCAGCTTGGCCGCAGGAGGGGAAAACGAGCAGTACTTC
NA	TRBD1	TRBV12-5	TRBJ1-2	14	CASGTDRGVGGYTF	TGTGCTAGTGGTACGGACAGGGGCGTGGGGGGCTACACCTTC
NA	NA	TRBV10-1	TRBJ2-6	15	CASSEGGAGANVLTF	TGCGCCAGCAGTGAAGGGGGAGCTGGGGCCAACGTCCTGACTTTC
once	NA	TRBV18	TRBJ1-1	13	CASSPTANTEAFF	TGTGCCAGCTCCCCGACAGCGAACACTGAAGCTTTCTTT
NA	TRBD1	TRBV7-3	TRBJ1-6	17	CASSFTTDRGSNSPLHF	TGTGCCAGCAGCTTCACAACGGACAGGGGCAGTAATTCACCCCTCCACTTT
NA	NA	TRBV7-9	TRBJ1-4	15	CASSLYLTGGEKLFF	TGTGCCAGCAGCTTATATCTAACGGGAGGAGAAAAACTGTTTTTT
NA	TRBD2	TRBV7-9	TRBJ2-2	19	CSSSLLGLAGAKDTGELFF	TGTTCCAGCAGCTTACTGGGGCTAGCGGGAGCTAAGGACACCGGGGAGCTGTTTTTT
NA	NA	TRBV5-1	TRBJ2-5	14	CASSPGAPGETQYF	TGCGCCAGCAGCCCCGGCGCGCCGGGAGAGACCCAGTACTTC
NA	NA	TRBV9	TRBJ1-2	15	CASSSHREGLGGYTF	TGTGCCAGCAGCTCCCATAGGGAGGGCCTAGGTGGCTACACCTTC
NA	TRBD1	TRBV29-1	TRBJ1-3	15	CSVGQGAGAGNTIYF	TGCAGCGTCGGACAGGGGGCCGGGGCTGGAAACACCATATATTTT
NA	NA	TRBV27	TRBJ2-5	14	CASSFRRSQETQYF	TGTGCCAGCAGTTTCAGGCGATCCCAAGAGACCCAGTACTTC
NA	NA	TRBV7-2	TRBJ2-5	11	CASSYQESQYF	TGTGCCAGCAGCTACCAAGAGTCCCAGTACTTC
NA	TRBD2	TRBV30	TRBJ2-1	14	CAWIRSGSSNEQFF	TGTGCCTGGATAAGGAGCGGGAGCAGCAATGAGCAGTTCTTC
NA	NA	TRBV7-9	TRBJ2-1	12	CSSSFLPTEQFF	TGTTCCAGCAGCTTCCTCCCCACAGAGCAGTTCTTC
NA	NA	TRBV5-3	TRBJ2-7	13	CARSLARPREQYF	TGTGCCAGAAGCTTGGCCCGCCCCCGCGAGCAGTACTTC
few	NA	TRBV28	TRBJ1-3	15	CASSSLGGAGNTIYF	TGTGCCAGCAGTTCCCTAGGGGGGGCTGGAAACACCATATATTTT
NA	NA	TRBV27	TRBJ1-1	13	CASSRTGYTEAFF	TGTGCCAGCAGCCGAACAGGGTACACTGAAGCTTTCTTT
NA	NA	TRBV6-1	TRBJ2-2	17	CASSEALRTDNTGELFF	TGTGCCAGCAGTGAAGCGCTTAGGACAGATAACACCGGGGAGCTGTTTTTT
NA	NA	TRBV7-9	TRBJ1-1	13	CASSSGTSSEAFF	TGTGCCAGCAGCTCCGGGACTTCATCGGAAGCTTTCTTT
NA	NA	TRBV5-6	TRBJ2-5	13	CASSLVGGETQYF	TGTGCCAGCAGCTTGGTCGGGGGTGAGACCCAGTACTTC
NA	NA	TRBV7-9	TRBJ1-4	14	CASSKDSNNEKLFF	TGTGCCAGCAGCAAGGACAGCAATAATGAAAAACTGTTTTTT
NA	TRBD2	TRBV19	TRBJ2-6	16	CASNRGRASGANVLTF	TGTGCCAGCAATAGAGGGAGGGCCTCTGGGGCCAACGTCCTGACTTTC
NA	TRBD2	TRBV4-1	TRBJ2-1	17	CASSQEDGTSFSNEQFF	TGCGCCAGCAGCCAAGAGGATGGGACTAGTTTCTCCAATGAGCAGTTCTTC
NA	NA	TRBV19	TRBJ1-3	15	CASILRHSSGNTIYF	TGTGCCAGTATCTTACGGCACAGCTCTGGAAACACCATATATTTT
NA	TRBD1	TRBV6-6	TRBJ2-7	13	CAGSYMSGQGGYF	TGTGCCGGCAGTTACATGTCCGGACAGGGAGGGTACTTC
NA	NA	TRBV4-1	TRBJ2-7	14	CASSQVASSYEQYF	TGCGCCAGCAGCCAAGTTGCGAGCTCCTACGAGCAGTACTTC
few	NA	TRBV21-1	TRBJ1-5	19	CASSKEGQRSSNSNQPQHF	TGTGCCAGCAGCAAAGAGGGACAGCGGTCCAGTAATAGCAATCAGCCCCAGCATTTT
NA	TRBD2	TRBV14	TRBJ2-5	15	CASSQGLARQETQYF	TGTGCCAGCAGCCAAGGACTAGCGCGCCAAGAGACCCAGTACTTC
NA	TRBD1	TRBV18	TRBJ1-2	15	CASSPTQGEDYGYTF	TGTGCCAGCTCACCAACACAGGGGGAGGACTATGGCTACACCTTC
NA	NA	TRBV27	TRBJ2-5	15	CASSSKIAYQETQYF	TGTGCCAGCAGTTCGAAAATAGCTTACCAAGAGACCCAGTACTTC
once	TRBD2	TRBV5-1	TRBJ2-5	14	CASSGGGFQETQYF	TGCGCCAGCAGCGGGGGGGGTTTCCAAGAGACCCAGTACTTC
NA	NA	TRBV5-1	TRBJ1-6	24	CASSSTTPERGQGRKSSYNSPLHF	TGCGCCAGCAGCTCCACCACTCCCGAGAGGGGCCAGGGGCGAAAAAGCTCCTATAATTCACCCCTCCACTTT
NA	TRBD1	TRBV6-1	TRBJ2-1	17	CASSEAPGQGSYNEQFF	TGTGCCAGCAGTGAAGCTCCGGGACAGGGCTCCTACAATGAGCAGTTCTTC
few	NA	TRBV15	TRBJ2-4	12	CATSRDGNIQYF	TGTGCCACCAGCAGAGACGGTAACATTCAGTACTTC
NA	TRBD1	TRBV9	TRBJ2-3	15	CASKSGTGGADTQYF	TGTGCCAGCAAATCCGGGACAGGGGGGGCAGATACGCAGTATTTT
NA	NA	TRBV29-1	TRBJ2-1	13	CSVVPGQYNEQFF	TGCAGCGTTGTCCCAGGGCAATACAATGAGCAGTTCTTC
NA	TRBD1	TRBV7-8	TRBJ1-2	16	CASSSRDRGANYGYTF	TGTGCCAGCAGCTCCCGGGACAGGGGAGCTAACTATGGCTACACCTTC